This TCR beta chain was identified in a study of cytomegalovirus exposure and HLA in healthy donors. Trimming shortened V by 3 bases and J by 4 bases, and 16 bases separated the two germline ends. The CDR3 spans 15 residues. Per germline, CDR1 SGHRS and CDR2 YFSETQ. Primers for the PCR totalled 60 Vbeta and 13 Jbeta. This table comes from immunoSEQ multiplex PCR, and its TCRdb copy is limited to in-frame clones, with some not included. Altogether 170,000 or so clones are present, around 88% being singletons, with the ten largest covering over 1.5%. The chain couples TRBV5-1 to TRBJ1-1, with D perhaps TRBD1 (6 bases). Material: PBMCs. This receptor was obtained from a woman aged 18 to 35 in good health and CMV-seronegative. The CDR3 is CASSSRTGSGTEAFF. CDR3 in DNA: TGCGCCAGCAGCTCTCGTACAGGGTCGGGCACTGAAGCTTTCTTT.